The count of the clone carrying this T cell receptor beta chain is one. Its specificity is not known. The sample has other DNA sequences that encode this CDR3 too. The entry originates in a study of shared clonotypes between healthy human individuals. Once extracted for a subset, genomic DNA was divided evenly among several immunoSEQ plates. The repertoire was sequenced with immunoSEQ multiplex PCR; TCRdb's copy has only in-frame clones and lacks some. The table has over a million clones, around 76% seen once. Each donor was a Caucasian adult residing in Nashville, Tennessee. CDR1 and CDR2 (germline): SGHTA, FQGNSA. The ends were cut back, 5 bases at V and 3 bases at J, with 11 bases in the middle. This CDR3 is 14 amino acids long. Study-wide points: Investigators collected only blood, and repertoires in tissues likely differ. Donor scarcity curtailed the genetic and exposure-history diversity represented herein.

The origin of this receptor is a man younger than 35 in good health. Sequencing was performed on memory CD4+ T cells sorted from blood. Subset of the sample: CD45RA-negative fraction. The chain is built from TRBV7-2 and TRBJ1-3; unclear D gene. Here the CDR3 reads CASSPRVSGNTIYF. The CDR3 DNA follows: TGTGCCAGCAGCCCCCGAGTTAGTGGAAACACCATATATTTT.